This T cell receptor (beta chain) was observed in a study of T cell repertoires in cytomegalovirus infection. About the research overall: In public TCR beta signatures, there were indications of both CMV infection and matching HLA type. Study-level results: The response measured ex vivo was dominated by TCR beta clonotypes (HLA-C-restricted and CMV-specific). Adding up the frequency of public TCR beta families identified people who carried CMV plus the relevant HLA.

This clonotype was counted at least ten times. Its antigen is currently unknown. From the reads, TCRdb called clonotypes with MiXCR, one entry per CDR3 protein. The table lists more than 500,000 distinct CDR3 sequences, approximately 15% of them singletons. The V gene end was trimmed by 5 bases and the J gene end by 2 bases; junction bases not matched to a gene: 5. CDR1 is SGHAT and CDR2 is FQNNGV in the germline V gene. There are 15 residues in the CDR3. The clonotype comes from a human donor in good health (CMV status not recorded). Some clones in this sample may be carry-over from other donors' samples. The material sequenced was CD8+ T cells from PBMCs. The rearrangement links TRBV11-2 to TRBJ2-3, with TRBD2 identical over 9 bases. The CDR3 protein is CASSPIAGDTDTQYF. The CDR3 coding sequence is TGTGCCAGCAGCCCCATAGCGGGAGACACAGATACGCAGTATTTT.